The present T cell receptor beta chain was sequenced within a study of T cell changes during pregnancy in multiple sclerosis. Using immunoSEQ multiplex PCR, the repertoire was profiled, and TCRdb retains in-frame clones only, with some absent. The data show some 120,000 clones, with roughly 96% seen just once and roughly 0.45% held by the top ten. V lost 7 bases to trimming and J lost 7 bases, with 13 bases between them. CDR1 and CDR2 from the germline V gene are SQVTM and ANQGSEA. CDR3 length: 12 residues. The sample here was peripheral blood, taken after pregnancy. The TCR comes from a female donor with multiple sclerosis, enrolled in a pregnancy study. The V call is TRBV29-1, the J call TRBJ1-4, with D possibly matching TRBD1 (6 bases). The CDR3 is CSADRGGEKLFF. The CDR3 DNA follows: TGCAGCGCCGACCGAGGGGGTGAAAAACTGTTTTTT.